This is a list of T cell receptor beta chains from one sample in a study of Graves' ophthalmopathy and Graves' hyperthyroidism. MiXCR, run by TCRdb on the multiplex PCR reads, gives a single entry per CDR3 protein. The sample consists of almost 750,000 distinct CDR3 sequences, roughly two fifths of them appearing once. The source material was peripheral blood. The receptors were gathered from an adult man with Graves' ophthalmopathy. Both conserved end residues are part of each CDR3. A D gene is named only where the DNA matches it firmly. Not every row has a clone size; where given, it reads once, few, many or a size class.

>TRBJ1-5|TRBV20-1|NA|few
CSARFRSNQPQHF
TGCAGTGCTAGATTTCGTAGCAATCAGCCCCAGCATTTT
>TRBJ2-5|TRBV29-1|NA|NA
CSVEDPGTGQETQYF
TGCAGCGTTGAAGATCCCGGGACCGGCCAAGAGACCCAGTACTTC
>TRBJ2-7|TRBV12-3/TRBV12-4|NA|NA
CASSRTGDGSEQYF
TGTGCCAGCAGCCGGACTGGGGACGGCTCCGAGCAGTACTTC
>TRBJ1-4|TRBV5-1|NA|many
CASSPEKLFF
TGCGCCAGCAGCCCCGAAAAACTGTTTTTT
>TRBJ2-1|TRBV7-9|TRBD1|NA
CASRPGQGVTYNEQFF
TGTGCCAGCAGACCGGGACAGGGAGTAACCTACAATGAGCAGTTCTTC
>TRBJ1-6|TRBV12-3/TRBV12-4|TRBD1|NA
CAGSRQGNSPLHF
TGTGCCGGCAGCCGACAGGGTAATTCACCCCTCCACTTT
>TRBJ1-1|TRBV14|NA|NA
CASSQIRNTEAFF
TGTGCCAGCAGCCAAATTCGGAACACTGAAGCTTTCTTT
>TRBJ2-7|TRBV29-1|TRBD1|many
CSVATGVGEQYF
TGCAGCGTCGCGACAGGGGTGGGCGAGCAGTACTTC
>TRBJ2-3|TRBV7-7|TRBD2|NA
CASSPGTSGHTQYF
TGTGCCAGCAGCCCAGGGACTAGCGGACATACGCAGTATTTT
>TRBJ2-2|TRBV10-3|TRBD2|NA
CASRILAGANTGELFF
TGTGCCAGCAGGATCCTAGCGGGAGCGAACACCGGGGAGCTGTTTTTT
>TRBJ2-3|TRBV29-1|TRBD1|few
CSVGDRLSTDTQYF
TGCAGCGTTGGGGACAGACTTAGCACAGATACGCAGTATTTT
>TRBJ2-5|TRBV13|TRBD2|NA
CATTSGGSETQYF
TGTGCCACCACTAGCGGGGGGTCGGAGACCCAGTACTTC
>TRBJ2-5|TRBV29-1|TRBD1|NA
CSTGQGKTQYF
TGCAGCACCGGACAGGGGAAGACCCAGTACTTC
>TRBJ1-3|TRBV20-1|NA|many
CSASSLSGGGNTIYF
TGCAGTGCTAGTTCGCTTTCGGGAGGCGGAAACACCATATATTTT
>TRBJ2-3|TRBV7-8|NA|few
CASSLVRGPPSDTQYF
TGTGCCAGCAGCTTAGTCCGGGGCCCCCCCTCAGATACGCAGTATTTT
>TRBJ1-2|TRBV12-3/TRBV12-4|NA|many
CASSLFRRVAYGYTF
TGTGCCAGCAGTTTATTTCGCAGGGTTGCCTATGGCTACACCTTC
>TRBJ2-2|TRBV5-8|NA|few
CASSLASPMGTGELFF
TGTGCCAGCAGCTTGGCCTCCCCAATGGGGACCGGGGAGCTGTTTTTT
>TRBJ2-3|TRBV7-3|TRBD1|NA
CASSLEGQGTTDTQYF
TGTGCCAGCAGCTTAGAGGGACAGGGCACTACAGATACGCAGTATTTT
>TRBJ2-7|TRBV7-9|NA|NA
CASSLDPLLPGHADEQYF
TGTGCCAGCAGCTTAGATCCCCTCCTCCCGGGACATGCTGACGAGCAGTACTTC
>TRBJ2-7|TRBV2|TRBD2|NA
CASSDATSGRCEQYF
TGTGCCAGCAGTGACGCGACTAGCGGGAGGTGCGAGCAGTACTTC
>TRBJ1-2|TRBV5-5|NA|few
CASSLPGVDGYTF
TGTGCCAGCAGCTTGCCGGGGGTGGATGGCTACACCTTC
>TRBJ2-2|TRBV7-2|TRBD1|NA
CASSQGRGRGELFF
TGTGCCAGCAGCCAAGGCAGGGGGCGCGGGGAGCTGTTTTTT
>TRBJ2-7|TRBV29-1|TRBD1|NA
CSVAKWRPGQGAYEQYF
TGCAGCGTTGCCAAATGGCGGCCGGGACAGGGGGCCTACGAGCAGTACTTC
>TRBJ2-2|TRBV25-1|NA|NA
CASSYQLRGNLGGTGELFF
TGTGCCAGCAGTTACCAGCTCAGGGGAAATCTCGGAGGCACCGGGGAGCTGTTTTTT
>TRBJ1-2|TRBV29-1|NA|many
CSVEDRDEGNYGYTF
TGCAGCGTTGAAGATCGGGACGAGGGTAACTATGGCTACACCTTC
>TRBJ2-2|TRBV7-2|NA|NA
CASSPRQTTGELFF
TGTGCCAGCAGCCCAAGACAGACTACCGGGGAGCTGTTTTTT
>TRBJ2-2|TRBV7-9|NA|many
CASSPWTDTGELFF
TGTGCCAGCAGCCCTTGGACGGACACCGGGGAGCTGTTTTTT